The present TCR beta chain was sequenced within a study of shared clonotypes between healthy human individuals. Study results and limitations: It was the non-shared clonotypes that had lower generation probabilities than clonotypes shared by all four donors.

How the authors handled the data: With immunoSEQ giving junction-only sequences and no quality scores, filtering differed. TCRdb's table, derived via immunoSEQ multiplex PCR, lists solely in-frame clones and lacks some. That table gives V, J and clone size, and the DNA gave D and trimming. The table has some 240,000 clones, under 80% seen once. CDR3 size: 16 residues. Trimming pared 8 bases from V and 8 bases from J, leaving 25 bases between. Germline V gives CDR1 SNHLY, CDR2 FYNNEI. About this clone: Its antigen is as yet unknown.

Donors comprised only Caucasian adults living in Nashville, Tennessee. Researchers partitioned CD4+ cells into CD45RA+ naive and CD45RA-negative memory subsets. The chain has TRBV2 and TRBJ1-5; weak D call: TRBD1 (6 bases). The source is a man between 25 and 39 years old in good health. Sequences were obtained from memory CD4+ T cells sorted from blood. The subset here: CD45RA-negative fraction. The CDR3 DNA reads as TGTGCCAGCGCGGTTAGGGGCAGGGGCTCAGGTGAGCCCCAGCATTTT. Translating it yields CASAVRGRGSGEPQHF.